This T cell receptor (beta chain) was retrieved from a study of vaccination and CD4 T cells after COVID-19. To note about this clonotype: Its antigen is unknown.

CD4+ T cells that had been cultured provided DNA sequenced with the Oncomine TCR Beta short-read assay. TCRdb fed the PCR reads into MiXCR, producing one record per CDR3 protein. The repertoire holds more than 20,000 distinct CDR3 sequences, with about 52% as singletons. Regarding treatment: approximately 9-day PBMC culture with coronavirus spike peptide pools or control peptides (ViraFEST assay). Study-wide findings and caveats: Spike mono-reactivity was evident in 304 of the 307 vaccine-specific clones derived from convalescent patients.

The CDR3 spans 17 residues. J was trimmed by 4 bases and V by 1 base; bases with no gene match: 9. Germline lookup yields CDR1 MGHRA and CDR2 YSYEKL. The sequencing input was CD4+ T cells from blood, cultured in vitro. The chain uses TRBV4-1 and TRBJ2-2; 7 bases match TRBD2. The sequence was obtained from a human donor who had recovered from COVID-19. DNA for the CDR3: TGCGCCAGCAGCCAAGTGATGGGGAGGGGCGGCACCGGGGAGCTGTTTTTT. It is translated as CASSQVMGRGGTGELFF.